The rows below give T cell receptor beta chains drawn from one sample of a study of blood T cell repertoires in COVID-19. Produced via immunoSEQ multiplex PCR; TCRdb's table is partial and in-frame only. The repertoire consists of approximately 200,000 clones, with 87% occurring once and the leading ten covering roughly 7.2%. Sequenced input: PBMCs or T cells enriched from blood (not recorded which). The receptors derive from a young man in a cohort exposed to, infected with or recovered from COVID-19 (not recorded which). Both conserved end residues are part of each CDR3. Fields, in order: J gene, D gene, clone size, V gene, CDR3 protein, CDR3 DNA. The D gene is left open where the match is weak. Expanded clones are given a class, and other clones once, few, many or no size at all.

J gene: TRBJ1-4; D gene: .; clone size: .; V gene: TRBV2; CDR3 protein: CASSEGQYNEKLFF; CDR3 DNA: TGTGCCAGCAGTGAAGGGCAGTACAATGAAAAACTGTTTTTT
J gene: TRBJ1-5; D gene: .; clone size: .; V gene: TRBV19; CDR3 protein: CASMGGLGTTGNQPQHF; CDR3 DNA: TGTGCCAGTATGGGGGGGTTAGGAACGACCGGGAATCAGCCCCAGCATTTT
J gene: TRBJ2-1; D gene: TRBD2; clone size: .; V gene: TRBV19; CDR3 protein: CASSNPGLAGGSGEQFF; CDR3 DNA: TGTGCCAGTAGTAATCCGGGACTAGCGGGAGGGAGCGGTGAGCAGTTCTTC
J gene: TRBJ2-4; D gene: .; clone size: many; V gene: TRBV11-3; CDR3 protein: CASSLNSGNIQYF; CDR3 DNA: TGTGCCAGCAGCTTAAACTCCGGAAACATTCAGTACTTC
J gene: TRBJ2-2; D gene: TRBD2; clone size: .; V gene: TRBV9; CDR3 protein: CASSGTSGLTGELFF; CDR3 DNA: TGTGCCAGCAGCGGGACTAGCGGGCTCACCGGGGAGCTGTTTTTT
J gene: TRBJ1-2; D gene: .; clone size: .; V gene: TRBV18; CDR3 protein: CASSPPRVSNYGYTF; CDR3 DNA: TGTGCCAGCTCACCACCGAGGGTTTCTAACTATGGCTACACCTTC
J gene: TRBJ2-5; D gene: .; clone size: .; V gene: TRBV5-8; CDR3 protein: CASSSIRVQYF; CDR3 DNA: TGTGCCAGCAGCTCGATCAGGGTACAGTACTTC
J gene: TRBJ2-3; D gene: .; clone size: .; V gene: TRBV3-1/TRBV3-2; CDR3 protein: CASSPRLETDTQYF; CDR3 DNA: TGTGCCAGCAGCCCGCGGTTGGAGACAGATACGCAGTATTTT
J gene: TRBJ1-2; D gene: .; clone size: .; V gene: TRBV5-1; CDR3 protein: CASRAGVGEGYTF; CDR3 DNA: TGCGCCAGCAGGGCGGGGGTCGGTGAGGGCTACACCTTC
J gene: TRBJ2-3; D gene: TRBD2; clone size: once; V gene: TRBV9; CDR3 protein: CASSVALGLAESTDTQYF; CDR3 DNA: TGTGCCAGCAGCGTAGCTCTAGGGCTAGCGGAGAGCACAGATACGCAGTATTTT
J gene: TRBJ2-1; D gene: .; clone size: .; V gene: TRBV2; CDR3 protein: CASSFETESYNEQFF; CDR3 DNA: TGTGCCAGCAGTTTCGAGACAGAGTCCTACAATGAGCAGTTCTTC
J gene: TRBJ2-1; D gene: .; clone size: .; V gene: TRBV20-1; CDR3 protein: CSASIEGRVANNEQFF; CDR3 DNA: TGCAGTGCTAGTATTGAAGGGCGGGTGGCTAACAATGAGCAGTTCTTC
J gene: TRBJ1-2; D gene: .; clone size: .; V gene: TRBV20-1; CDR3 protein: CSARGYGYTF; CDR3 DNA: TGCAGTGCGCGAGGCTATGGCTACACCTTC
J gene: TRBJ2-1; D gene: .; clone size: .; V gene: TRBV9; CDR3 protein: CASSVAGDSYNEQFF; CDR3 DNA: TGTGCCAGCAGCGTAGCGGGAGATTCCTACAATGAGCAGTTCTTC
J gene: TRBJ2-5; D gene: .; clone size: .; V gene: TRBV5-1; CDR3 protein: CASSFGGGYQETQYF; CDR3 DNA: TGCGCCAGCAGCTTCGGGGGTGGGTACCAAGAGACCCAGTACTTC
J gene: TRBJ1-2; D gene: .; clone size: .; V gene: TRBV19; CDR3 protein: CASSIGRSGTGDRGGYTF; CDR3 DNA: TGTGCCAGTAGTATCGGGAGGAGTGGGACCGGCGACCGAGGAGGCTACACCTTC
J gene: TRBJ2-1; D gene: TRBD1; clone size: once; V gene: TRBV6-5; CDR3 protein: CASSPDRAAGEQFF; CDR3 DNA: TGTGCCAGCAGCCCGGACAGGGCGGCCGGTGAGCAGTTCTTC
J gene: TRBJ1-5; D gene: .; clone size: .; V gene: TRBV28; CDR3 protein: CASSLRQGSNQPQHF; CDR3 DNA: TGTGCCAGCAGTTTAAGGCAGGGGAGCAATCAGCCCCAGCATTTT
J gene: TRBJ2-3; D gene: .; clone size: .; V gene: TRBV20-1; CDR3 protein: CSASVTDTQYF; CDR3 DNA: TGCAGTGCTAGCGTCACAGATACGCAGTATTTT
J gene: TRBJ2-7; D gene: TRBD1; clone size: .; V gene: TRBV7-6; CDR3 protein: CASSLFAGGDEQYF; CDR3 DNA: TGTGCCAGCAGCTTATTTGCAGGGGGCGACGAGCAGTACTTC
J gene: TRBJ2-7; D gene: .; clone size: .; V gene: TRBV6-5; CDR3 protein: CAGGAGFHEQYF; CDR3 DNA: TGTGCCGGTGGGGCCGGGTTCCACGAGCAGTACTTC
J gene: TRBJ2-5; D gene: .; clone size: .; V gene: TRBV28; CDR3 protein: CASVSSGAGETQYF; CDR3 DNA: TGTGCCAGCGTATCATCAGGGGCAGGAGAGACCCAGTACTTC
J gene: TRBJ2-2; D gene: .; clone size: .; V gene: TRBV10-2; CDR3 protein: CASRKQTNTGELFF; CDR3 DNA: TGCGCCAGCAGGAAACAAACCAACACCGGGGAGCTGTTTTTT